This T cell receptor beta chain appears in the sequencing data of a study of cytomegalovirus exposure and HLA in healthy donors. Study conclusions and caveats: The classifier, whose performance was assessed in both the original and validation cohorts, reportedly diagnosed cytomegalovirus status with high specificity and sensitivity. Usually a TCR sequence was rare, but some public TCRs were found in many donors. Under in vitro conditions, three CMV-associated chains were confirmed as specific for CMV antigens.

This clone was seen just once. Its matching antigen is unknown. This CDR3 spans 15 amino acids. V trimming: 0 bases; J trimming: 2 bases; junction bases outside the gene matches: 4. Germline V gene lookup returns CDR1 SGDLS and CDR2 YYNGEE. Assay: immunoSEQ multiplex PCR; the TCRdb copy retains only in-frame clones and omits some. This table holds about 150,000 clones, about 90% found once. This receptor was identified in a woman between 25 and 40 years old in good health and CMV-seropositive. Sequencing was performed on PBMCs. V usage is TRBV9 and J usage is TRBJ2-7; TRBD2 agrees at 8 bases. CDR3 amino acids: CASSVGVAGTYEQYF. CDR3 coding DNA: TGTGCCAGCAGCGTAGGGGTAGCGGGAACCTACGAGCAGTACTTC.